This record looks at one TCR beta chain sequence and its context. Its antigen is unknown. No qualities accompany the bases; no much larger clone lies one base away. The sample is drawn from a study of T cells and Merkel cell carcinoma outcomes (dated by TCRdb to between 2020 and 2021). Regarding the research as a whole: The study examined the tumor T-cell repertoire together with T-cell density as predictors of clinical outcome in patients with Merkel cell carcinoma.

Samples came from patients with Merkel cell carcinoma. Library generation was performed with the immunoSEQ multiplex PCR assay. This is the immuneACCESS table as TCRdb keeps it, with only in-frame sequences that have V and J called. A part of the clones is gone; compared with another copy, unresolved V genes explain less than half, and the rest is unexplained. Counted in this sample were about 14,000 clones; roughly 92% of them appeared once. The ten largest make up 1.5% to 2.5% of the sample. V is reduced by 2 bases and J by 0 bases, leaving a spacing of 11 bases between them. Measured from the cysteine to the phenylalanine, the CDR3 is 16 residues long. Only the CDR3 DNA stays, 48 bases, in frame from base 1. Per the germline V gene, KGHSH is the CDR1 and LQKENI is the CDR2. Broad study findings and their caveats: T-cell repertoire features combined with T-cell density were reported to predict clinical outcomes in Merkel cell carcinoma patients.

In this chain, TRBV18 is recombined with TRBJ2-1, and TRBD2 may be the D gene, going by 6 matching bases. The receptor's source is a human donor with Merkel cell carcinoma. The sequencing input was tumor tissue from Merkel cell carcinoma. Here the CDR3 is given as CASSPSPGSSYNEQFF. The sequence in DNA is TGTGCCAGCTCACCATCCCCCGGGAGCTCCTACAATGAGCAGTTCTTC.